Presented here are 27 T cell receptor beta chains from one specimen sequenced in a study of shared clonotypes between healthy human individuals. Here immunoSEQ multiplex PCR was the method, and the copy in TCRdb shows in-frame clones only, minus some. Among 2 million to 3 million clones, around 94% were seen once, and the ten largest hold around 0.14%. Sample: naive CD4+ T cells sorted from blood. Sample subset: CD45RA+ positively selected. The receptors shown here come from a man aged 18 to 29 in good health.

V gene TRBV5-6 combines with J gene TRBJ2-3, with D unclear. The CDR3 has 13 amino acids. Germline CDR1 reads SGHDT; CDR2 reads YYEEEE. Trimming cost V 1 base and J 6 bases, with 9 bases left between them. CDR3 DNA sequence: TGTGCCAGCAGCTTGTACAGCGCGGATACGCAGTATTTT. Its protein is CASSLYSADTQYF.

V gene TRBV7-2 combines with J gene TRBJ2-7; 8 nucleotides align to TRBD2. CDR3 size: 14 residues. Germline V gene data show CDR1 as SGHTA and CDR2 as FQGNSA. Germline trimming cut 3 bases from V and 2 bases from J; bases unmatched to any gene: 3. CDR3 protein: CASSLHGGAYEQYF. The DNA for the CDR3 is TGTGCCAGCAGCTTGCACGGGGGGGCCTACGAGCAGTACTTC.

This chain joins TRBV7-8 and TRBJ1-5; 10 nucleotides match TRBD1. The CDR3 extends over 16 amino acids. Looked up from germline, CDR1 is SGHVS and CDR2 is FQNEAQ. Trimming cost V 6 bases and J 2 bases; bases outside gene matches: 7. The CDR3 loop is CASSSGTGVGNQPQHF. Written as DNA, the CDR3 is TGTGCCAGCAGTTCCGGGACAGGGGTGGGCAATCAGCCCCAGCATTTT.

CDR3 protein: CASRRDLNTEAFF. The CDR3 DNA follows: TGTGCCAGCAGGAGGGACTTGAACACTGAAGCTTTCTTT. V gene TRBV2 combines with J gene TRBJ1-1, with D maybe TRBD1 (5 bases). CDR3 length: 13 amino acids. The V end was cut by 6 bases, the J end by 0 bases, with 8 bases between. Germline V gene lookup returns CDR1 SNHLY and CDR2 FYNNEI.

J is TRBJ2-5 and V is TRBV2; possibly TRBD2 for D (6 bases). V gave up 5 bases and J gave up 1 base, with 17 bases separating them. This CDR3 is built from 16 residues. Germline V gene sequence: CDR1 SNHLY, CDR2 FYNNEI. The CDR3 loop reads CASSRGSSNPQETQYF. CDR3 sequence (DNA): TGTGCCAGCAGTCGGGGGAGCTCGAACCCCCAAGAGACCCAGTACTTC.

Turning to this clone: This may come from a read error, since a much larger clone is one base off. The V call is TRBV7-8, the J call TRBJ2-2; D is unclear. The length of the CDR3 is 12 residues. Germline CDR1 and CDR2: SGHVS and FQNEAQ. The ends were cut back, 3 bases at V and 1 base at J, with 0 bases in the middle. The CDR3 here is CASSLNTGELFF. The CDR3 bases are TGTGCCAGCAGCTTGAACACCGGGGAGCTGTTTTTT.

This chain uses TRBV11-2 with TRBJ2-5; 7 bases map to TRBD1. Germline V CDR1 and CDR2: SGHAT, FQNNGV. There are 16 residues in the CDR3. V trimming: 0 bases; J trimming: 4 bases; junction bases outside the gene matches: 8. DNA for the CDR3: TGTGCCAGCAGCTTAGATGGGGCGACAGGGCGAGAGACCCAGTACTTC. The encoded protein is CASSLDGATGRETQYF.

The genes are TRBV7-3 and TRBJ1-6; D uncertain. Germline V CDR1 and CDR2: SGHTA, FQGTGA. Trimming removed 5 bases at V and 4 bases at J, with 6 bases between. The CDR3 is 13 amino acids. CDR3 amino acids: CASSRGYNSPLHF. The DNA of the CDR3 is TGTGCCAGCAGCCGGGGTTATAATTCACCCCTCCACTTT.

The chain carries TRBV9 and TRBJ1-2, with a possible D match to TRBD1 (5 bases). Germline-derived CDR1 and CDR2 are SGDLS and YYNGEE. CDR3 length equals 15 residues. V was pared by 4 bases and J by 4 bases, with 17 bases between. DNA of the CDR3: TGTGCCAGCAGCCCGAATGGGGGTTTTTCCTATGGCTACACCTTC. As protein: CASSPNGGFSYGYTF.

The CDR3 DNA sequence: TGCGCCAGCAGTGTTGCCGAGGGGGCCGGGGAGCTGTTTTTT. It translates to CASSVAEGAGELFF. The rearrangement uses TRBV10-1 and TRBJ2-2; D perhaps matches TRBD1 (6 bases). Germline values: CDR1 WNHNN, CDR2 SYGVQD (reference sequence). The CDR3 sequence is 14 residues long. V was cut by 4 bases and J by 6 bases, with 12 bases left in between.

The rearrangement links TRBV6-1 to TRBJ2-3; 11 positions match TRBD2. This CDR3 has 19 amino acids. Germline CDR1 MNHNS, CDR2 SASEGT. With V trimmed by 2 bases and J by 3 bases, 13 bases remained unmatched. CDR3 nucleotide sequence: TGTGCCAGCAGTGAATATGGTCTAGCGGGGGGTTTGAGGACAGATACGCAGTATTTT. Translating it yields CASSEYGLAGGLRTDTQYF.

The chain is built from TRBV9 and TRBJ2-3; 11 bases line up with TRBD2. This CDR3 is built from 17 residues. The junction had 8 bases not matched to a gene; V was cut back by 0 bases and J by 5 bases. Germline V CDR1 and CDR2: SGDLS, YYNGEE. CDR3 coding DNA: TGTGCCAGCAGCGTAGAGGATAGCGGGAGGGCCAGAGATACGCAGTATTTT. Translated: CASSVEDSGRARDTQYF.

The rearrangement uses TRBV11-2 and TRBJ2-7; tentatively, D is TRBD1 or TRBD2 (5 bases each). The CDR3 extends over 14 amino acids. Germline V gene data show CDR1 as SGHAT and CDR2 as FQNNGV. V was pared by 6 bases and J by 3 bases, with 15 bases between. CDR3 amino acids: CASRRPGRGYEQYF. The CDR3 region has the DNA TGTGCCAGCAGACGCCCGGGAAGGGGCTACGAGCAGTACTTC.

The chain carries TRBV25-1 and TRBJ2-7; D is possibly TRBD1 (6 bases). Trimming took 3 bases from V and 13 from J, leaving 22 bases between them. The CDR3 sequence is 14 residues long. Germline V CDR1 and CDR2: MGHDK, SYGVNS. The CDR3 protein is CASSDRQDLLGFYF. As DNA, the CDR3 is TGTGCCAGCAGTGACAGACAGGATCTCCTAGGTTTTTACTTC.

The chain carries TRBV4-1 and TRBJ2-3, with a possible D match to TRBD2 (5 bases). CDR3 length: 15 amino acids. V lost 4 bases, J lost 2 bases, and 13 bases lay in between. The germline V gene encodes CDR1 MGHRA and CDR2 YSYEKL. The CDR3 region has the DNA TGCGCCAGCAGCCCTTCGGGGTCCCTCACAGATACGCAGTATTTT. This encodes CASSPSGSLTDTQYF.

The chain has TRBV7-9 and TRBJ1-5; 10 bases align to TRBD1. V gave up 5 bases and J gave up 4 bases; unmatched junction bases: 5. This CDR3 is built from 15 residues. Germline V gives CDR1 SEHNR, CDR2 FQNEAQ (reference sequence). CDR3 sequence reads: CASSPGTGVNQPQHF. DNA for the CDR3: TGTGCCAGCAGCCCGGGGACAGGGGTAAATCAGCCCCAGCATTTT.

This chain connects TRBV28 to TRBJ1-6, with D unclear. The germline gives CDR1 MDHEN, CDR2 SYDVKM. Trimming shortened V by 7 bases and J by 6 bases, and 4 bases separated the two germline ends. This CDR3 contains 11 residues. CDR3 nucleotide sequence: TGTGCCAGCAACGGTAATTCACCCCTCCACTTT. Translating gives CASNGNSPLHF.

The chain has TRBV19 and TRBJ2-5; TRBD1 aligns across 7 bases. Germline V gene sequence: CDR1 LNHDA, CDR2 SQIVND (reference sequence). The CDR3 is made up of 15 amino acids. J gave up 5 bases and V 6 bases, and 12 bases lay outside the gene matches. This CDR3 reads CASRVSGGRVETQYF. CDR3 nucleotides: TGTGCCAGTAGGGTATCAGGGGGTAGGGTCGAGACCCAGTACTTC. Supplemented by reference TRBV19 and TRBJ2-5, the full variable domain reads DGGITQSPKYLFRKEGQNVTLSCEQNLNHDAMYWYRQDPGQGLRLIYYSQIVNDFQKGDIAEGYSVSREKKESFPLTVTSAQKNPTAFYLCASRVSGGRVETQYFGPGTRLLVL.

This rearrangement joins TRBV25-1 to TRBJ2-1; 10 bases are a match to TRBD2. V trimming: 3 bases; J trimming: 4 bases; junction bases outside the gene matches: 9. CDR1 MGHDK and CDR2 SYGVNS come from the germline V gene. This CDR3 has 17 amino acids. The CDR3 bases are TGTGCCAGCAGTGACCCAGGACTAGCGGAGGGGTACAATGAGCAGTTCTTC. This gives the protein CASSDPGLAEGYNEQFF.

This sequence joins TRBV6-6 and TRBJ2-1, with unresolved D. Per the germline V gene, CDR1 is MNHNY and CDR2 is SVGAGI (reference sequence). Trimming pared 4 bases from V and 5 bases from J, leaving 3 bases between. The CDR3 has 11 amino acids. This CDR3 reads CASSLDNEQFF. DNA for the CDR3: TGTGCCAGCAGTTTAGACAATGAGCAGTTCTTC.

The CDR3: CASSLFVNTEAFF. DNA of the CDR3: TGTGCCAGCAGTTTATTCGTGAACACTGAAGCTTTCTTT. The chain couples TRBV27 to TRBJ1-1; D unresolved. Germline V gene lookup returns CDR1 MNHEY and CDR2 SMNVEV (reference sequence). The CDR3 has 13 residues. V gave up 1 base and J gave up 0 bases, with 3 bases separating them.

The rearrangement uses TRBV30 and TRBJ2-1, with a weak D call TRBD2 (6 bases). V was clipped by 0 bases and J by 5 bases, with 14 bases between them. The CDR3 loop spans 15 amino acids. CDR1 GTSNPN and CDR2 SVGIG come from the germline V gene (reference sequence). CDR3 protein: CAWSVGTSSNNEQFF. The CDR3 nucleotides are TGTGCCTGGAGTGTAGGAACTAGCAGCAACAATGAGCAGTTCTTC.

CDR3 coding DNA: TGTGCCAGCGCTTCAAGGGGCTCCTACGAGCAGTACTTC. Its protein product is CASASRGSYEQYF. The V call is TRBV6-1, the J call TRBJ2-7; a possible D gene is TRBD1 (5 bases). Germline V gene lookup returns CDR1 MNHNS and CDR2 SASEGT. V dropped 8 bases and J dropped 0 bases, with 11 bases sitting between them. The CDR3 runs 13 residues.

The gene calls are TRBV7-2 and TRBJ2-7; TRBD2 matches 14 bases. The CDR3 covers 14 residues. The germline V gene encodes CDR1 SGHTA and CDR2 FQGNSA. After removal of 4 bases from V and 7 bases from J, the junction contained 3 bases not matched to a gene. CDR3 DNA: TGTGCCAGCAGCTGGGGACTAGCGGGAGTTGAGCAGTACTTC. Translation: CASSWGLAGVEQYF. Supplemented by reference TRBV7-2 and TRBJ2-7, the full variable domain reads GAGVSQSPSNKVTEKGKDVELRCDPISGHTALYWYRQSLGQGLEFLIYFQGNSAPDKSGLPSDRFSAERTGGSVSTLTIQRTQQEDSAVYLCASSWGLAGVEQYFGPGTRLTVT.

The chain joins TRBV13 to TRBJ2-2; D gene ambiguous. CDR1 is PRHDT and CDR2 is FYEKMQ in the germline V gene (reference sequence). The CDR3 is made up of 16 amino acids. Trimming shortened V by 1 base and J by 3 bases, and 12 bases separated the two germline ends. CDR3 nucleotide sequence: TGTGCCAGCAGCTTAGCAAAGATCCAGCACACCGGGGAGCTGTTTTTT. Protein product: CASSLAKIQHTGELFF. The whole variable domain, filled in from reference TRBV13 and TRBJ2-2, reads AAGVIQSPRHLIKEKRETATLKCYPIPRHDTVYWYQQGPGQDPQFLISFYEKMQSDKGSIPDRFSAQQFSDYHSELNMSSLELGDSALYFCASSLAKIQHTGELFFGEGSRLTVL.

Here the CDR3 DNA reads TGTGCCTGCCAGACAAACAGCAATCAGCCCCAGCATTTT. Translation gives CACQTNSNQPQHF. The chain couples TRBV30 to TRBJ1-5, with unresolved D. The CDR3 contains 13 residues. Trimming removed 6 bases at V and 1 base at J, with 10 bases between. CDR1 is GTSNPN and CDR2 is SVGIG in the germline V gene (reference sequence). Looking up the rest from reference TRBV30 and TRBJ1-5 gives the full variable domain: SQTIHQWPATLVQPVGSPLSLECTVEGTSNPNLYWYRQAAGRGLQLLFYSVGIGQISSEVPQNLSASRPQDRQFILSSKKLLLSDSGFYLCACQTNSNQPQHFGDGTRLSIL.

This clone appeared once. The sample has other DNA sequences that encode this CDR3 too. The V call is TRBV30, the J call TRBJ2-3; no reliable D call. The CDR3 covers 12 residues. The V and J ends lost 0 bases and 3 bases respectively, with 4 bases between them. Germline assignment: CDR1 GTSNPN and CDR2 SVGIG (reference sequence). CDR3 sequence (DNA): TGTGCCTGGAGTGTGGATACAGATACGCAGTATTTT. This translates into CAWSVDTDTQYF.